The present entry profiles one T cell receptor (beta chain) with its context. Its matching antigen is unknown. The data derive from a study of T-cell reconstitution after alpha-beta-depleted transplantation in children. Regarding the study as a whole: TCRbeta diversity was high at day 60 in some patients (a result of surviving recipient T cells and thymic progenitors). T-cell counts and diversity at one year post-transplant came mainly from newly produced T cells.

The library targeted TCRbeta and was prepared with unique molecular identifiers. One entry per CDR3 protein, called by TCRdb with MiXCR from the PCR reads. The sample comprises around 250,000 distinct CDR3 sequences, 20% to 30% of which are singletons, and around 2.5% rests with the top ten. With 8 bases removed from V and 2 bases from J, the gap between germline ends came to 8 bases. This CDR3 region has 12 residues. Per germline, CDR1 LNHDA and CDR2 SQIVND (reference sequence). V usage is TRBV19 and J usage is TRBJ2-3; D uncertain. The specimen was PBMCs, collected before TCRalphabeta/CD19-depleted stem cell transplant. The receptor comes from a girl aged 2 to 9 with Fanconi anemia, due to receive a stem cell transplant. CDR3 sequence (DNA): TGTGCCAGTGGGTGGAACACAGATACGCAGTATTTT. This translates into CASGWNTDTQYF.